This TCR beta chain was obtained from a study of beta chain features in type 1 diabetes (dated by TCRdb to the late 2010s). Regarding the study in general: Patients and healthy donors did not differ in mean age, gender distribution, total cell number or subset yield. A total of 107,917,701 sorted cells were examined across all samples, and a strong correlation was observed between cell number per subset and RNA yield. The study compared TCRB repertoires of sorted circulating CD4+ T cell subsets between recently diagnosed type 1 diabetes patients and matched healthy donors. Regulatory and stem cell-like memory subsets were obtained from only 8 patients and about eight healthy donors, while naive and central memory subsets were obtained from all 30 or so donors. The research as a whole found: PCR might favor shorter templates, but patient and control samples were amplified and corrected together, so any skew would affect both groups equally. Because small numbers of individuals were included in the HLA sub-analyses, any influence of HLA type on TCRB rearrangement was left unresolved. Because cDNA was sequenced instead of genomic DNA, highly expressing activated cells could be over-represented, though the groups showed no difference in activation or CD3 levels. Naive, central memory and regulatory TCRB repertoires appeared to be more alike among patients than among healthy donors. Patients with type 1 diabetes made fewer insertions and deleted more nucleotides at VDJ recombination sites, implying thymic rearrangement abnormalities. A moderate but significant shortening of TCRB CDR3 length was observed in type 1 diabetes patients in all four CD4+ subsets.

Clipping removes 5 bases from V and 4 bases from J, with 5 as the unmatched junction base count. From the cysteine through the phenylalanine, the CDR3 covers 15 amino acids. Solely the CDR3 DNA is kept, with 45 bases framed from the first base. CDR1 is given as MDHEN and CDR2 as SYDVKM, both from the germline V gene. From each donor, a single peripheral blood sample of 90 to 150 mL on average was drawn into heparinised tubes. Using a panel that included CD45RO, CCR7, CD25, CD127, CD95 and CD27, naive, central memory, regulatory and stem cell-like memory CD4+ T cells were sorted on a BD FACSAria II. All sorted populations exceeded 98% purity. Right away, PBMCs were isolated by Lymphoprep density gradient centrifugation and were stained directly, with no culture step. So that batch effects would be minimized, each experiment stained and sorted samples in pairs, pairing one healthy donor with one patient.

All of the isolated RNA was reverse transcribed with the High Capacity cDNA Reverse Transcription Kit, so expressed TCRB transcripts were sequenced. Stem cell-like memory T cell samples underwent survey-depth immunoSEQ sequencing, averaging approximately 920,000 total reads per sample. Sorted cells were lysed in RLT buffer and RNA was extracted with DNase-treated RNeasy Micro or Mini kits, depending on cell number. To prevent cross-contamination, each cell subset was processed individually, whereas patient and healthy donor samples were processed jointly. The immunoSEQ multiplex PCR was used to amplify TCRB sequences from cDNA, yielding 87-bp fragments that span the CDR3 region. Sequencing of the amplicons was done on the Illumina HiSeq platform. The authors' pipeline ran thus. PCR bias was computationally corrected using synthetic template baselines, reads within Hamming distance 2 were collapsed, and singletons that could not be merged were discarded. By aligning reads against IMGT, V, D and J genes, CDR3 length, and insertions or deletions at six rearrangement sites were assigned. Within each subset, clonotype counts were normalized to sorted cell number, after which true diversity and Gini coefficients were computed with the tcR R package. The overlap coefficient, calculated on TCRB nucleotide sequences, was used to measure repertoire sharing. Drawn from immuneACCESS, this table holds only the in-frame rearrangements with V and J called that TCRdb kept. Clones are partly lost; checked studies trace under half to an unresolved V gene and leave the rest unexplained. The DNA was the basis for D and trimming; V, J and clone size are from that table. The sample table holds more than 85,000 clones, of which roughly 43% were seen once. The ten largest account for about 0.07% of the sample.

This clone was observed a few times. The antigen this receptor binds is unknown. Base qualities were left out, and no much larger clone turns up one base away. The specimen was stem cell memory CD4+ T cells from blood. The cell subset or site label for this specimen denotes: stem cell-like memory CD4+ T cells. This TCR derives from a woman aged 18-29 years in good health. The rearranged segments are TRBV28 and TRBJ2-2; 9 central bases correspond to TRBD1. In nucleotide form, the sequence is TGTGCCAGCAGTCCCGGGACAGGGCTCACCGGGGAGCTGTTTTTT. It encodes CASSPGTGLTGELFF.